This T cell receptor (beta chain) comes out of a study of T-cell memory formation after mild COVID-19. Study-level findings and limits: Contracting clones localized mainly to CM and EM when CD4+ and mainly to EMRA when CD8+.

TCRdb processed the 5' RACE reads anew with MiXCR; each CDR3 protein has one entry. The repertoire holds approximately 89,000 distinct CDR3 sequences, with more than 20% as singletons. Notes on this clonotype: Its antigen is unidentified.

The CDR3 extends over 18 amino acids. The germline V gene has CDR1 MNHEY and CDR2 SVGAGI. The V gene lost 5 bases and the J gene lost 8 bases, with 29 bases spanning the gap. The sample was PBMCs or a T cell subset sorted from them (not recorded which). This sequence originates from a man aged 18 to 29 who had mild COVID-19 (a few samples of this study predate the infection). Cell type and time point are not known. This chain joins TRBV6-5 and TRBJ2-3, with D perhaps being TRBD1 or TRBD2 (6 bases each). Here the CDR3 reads CASSTYVVRGPAMGTQYF. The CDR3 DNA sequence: TGTGCCAGCAGTACTTACGTGGTTCGGGGGCCAGCAATGGGTACGCAGTATTTT.